What follows is one T cell receptor (beta chain) and its context. The target antigen is unknown. This table comes from immunoSEQ multiplex PCR, and its TCRdb copy is limited to in-frame clones, with some not included. The table includes tens of thousands of clones, approximately 84% detected once. This entry belongs to a study of a mutant IDH1 vaccine in newly diagnosed glioma. Across the whole study: The initiation of vaccination occurred 4-6 weeks after radiotherapy alone, or with temozolomide cycles. Week 35 was safety follow-up visit V12; week 47 was end-of-study visit V13.

Time point meaning: week 47, end of study. In every dose of vaccine, 300 ug of mutant IDH1 20-mer peptide was given alongside topical imiquimod. CDR3 length: 13 residues. V was clipped by 3 bases and J by 7 bases, with 13 bases between them. Germline values: CDR1 LNHDA, CDR2 SQIVND (reference sequence). The chain combines TRBV19 with TRBJ2-7; D is perhaps TRBD1 (6 bases). Specimen: PBMCs, collected from a glioma patient whose treatment included an IDH1 peptide vaccine. The sequence came from a woman in her twenties or thirties with glioma. Some clones in this sample may be carry-over from other donors' samples. As DNA, the CDR3 is TGTGCCAGTAGTATGAACAGGGAGCGTGAGCAGTACTTC. This gives the protein CASSMNREREQYF.